This T cell receptor (beta chain) was observed in a study of shared T cell receptors in the human thymus. The assay was immunoSEQ multiplex PCR, and TCRdb's table has in-frame clones only and misses some. The sample consists of under 450,000 clones, approximately 95% of them appearing once. V was pared by 2 bases and J by 2 bases, with 4 bases between. Germline CDR1 and CDR2: MNHEY and SMNVEV (reference sequence). The CDR3 is 12 amino acids. Specimen: thymocytes. The J gene is TRBJ2-7, the V gene TRBV27; D call uncertain. The TCR comes from a human donor. CDR3 region: CASSLDAYEQYF. The CDR3 DNA follows: TGTGCCAGCAGTTTAGACGCCTACGAGCAGTACTTC.